The 23 T cell receptor beta chains below come from one sample, sequenced in a study of CD8+CD57+ T cells in acquired aplastic anemia. TCR beta VDJ combinations and CDR3 sequences were profiled from genomic DNA. TCRdb reprocessed the reads with MiXCR, giving one entry per CDR3 protein. This table has 150,000 to 200,000 distinct CDR3 sequences, under 50% appearing once. The authors sequenced patients whose flow cytometry had shown CD8+CD57+ cell expansion. The sequencing sample was made of sorted CD4+, CD8+, or CD8+CD57+ T cells (not recorded which) from PBMCs. These receptor sequences come from a human donor with aplastic anemia.

This clonotype was counted at least ten times. This chain links TRBV7-3 with TRBJ2-3; TRBD1 agrees at 8 bases. CDR1 and CDR2 (germline): SGHTA, FQGTGA. The CDR3 extends over 15 amino acids. The V segment lost 3 bases and the J segment 4 bases; nucleotides outside the gene matches: 6. The CDR3 protein is CASSFSGGRPDTQYF. The CDR3 DNA follows: TGTGCCAGCAGCTTTTCAGGGGGCCGCCCAGATACGCAGTATTTT.

About this clonotype: Here the CDR3 omits its conserved ending phenylalanine or tryptophan, so a read error is the likely source. The CDR3 DNA reads as TGTGCCAGCAGCTTAGTAGCGGAGTCCTACGAGCAGTACTTA. It translates to CASSLVAESYEQYL. This chain links TRBV7-6 with TRBJ2-7; tentative D call: TRBD2 (6 bases). The CDR3 has 14 amino acids. The V end lost 1 base, the J end lost 1 base, and 8 bases lay between the germline ends. The germline CDR1 and CDR2 sequences are SGHVS and FNYEAQ.

J is TRBJ2-7 and V is TRBV7-2, with D possibly matching TRBD1 (6 bases). The V gene lost 6 bases and the J gene lost 3 bases, with 18 bases spanning the gap. Germline-derived CDR1 and CDR2 are SGHTA and FQGNSA. This CDR3 contains 15 residues. DNA for the CDR3: TGTGCCAGCAGTCCAAGGTCTAGGGGGAACTACGAGCAGTACTTC. This encodes CASSPRSRGNYEQYF.

This clonotype was detected ten times or more. The rearrangement links TRBV19 to TRBJ2-5, with TRBD2 as a possible D gene (6 bases). The V end was cut by 4 bases, the J end by 1 base, with 13 bases between. The CDR3 consists of 15 residues. Looked up from germline, CDR1 is LNHDA and CDR2 is SQIVND (reference sequence). The CDR3 region is CASSTMGLIQETQYF. The CDR3 coding sequence is TGTGCCAGTAGTACCATGGGACTGATCCAAGAGACCCAGTACTTC.

By its share, this clonotype is medium-sized. This chain joins TRBV24-1 and TRBJ2-3; D is unresolved. Germline CDR1 KGHDR, CDR2 SFDVKD. The CDR3 has 13 residues. V lost 5 bases and J lost 3, with 8 bases in between. CDR3 bases: TGTGCCACCAGTGCGCTGTCGACAGATACGCAGTATTTT. Its protein product is CATSALSTDTQYF.

In its sample, this clonotype was seen once. The chain joins TRBV10-3 to TRBJ1-5, with 7 bases lining up with TRBD1. In germline, CDR1 is ENHRY, CDR2 SYGVKD. J was trimmed by 6 bases and V by 2 bases; bases with no gene match: 7. The CDR3 runs to 15 residues. Here the CDR3 DNA reads TGTGCCATCAGTGAGAACACAGGGGTTCCTCAGCCCCAGCATTTT. Translated, it gives CAISENTGVPQPQHF.

Regarding this clonotype: This could be a read error, since a much larger clone is one nucleotide away. J is TRBJ1-2 and V is TRBV5-1, with D perhaps TRBD1 (5 bases). The length of the CDR3 is 15 residues. Germline CDR1 reads SGHRS; CDR2 reads YFSETQ. Here the CDR3 DNA reads TGCGCCAACAGCCCGGGCTTTGGGGGGATCTATGGCTACACCTTC. Its protein product is CANSPGFGGIYGYTF.

This sequence joins TRBV7-2 and TRBJ2-2; TRBD2 is a possible D gene (6 bases). The CDR3 extends over 14 amino acids. The germline V gene has CDR1 SGHTA and CDR2 FQGNSA. V was shortened by 1 base and J by 5 bases, with 8 bases between the two germline ends. CDR3 region: CASSLVGGTGELFF. CDR3 DNA: TGTGCCAGCAGCTTAGTAGGAGGGACCGGGGAGCTGTTTTTT.

J is TRBJ2-3 and V is TRBV2; no definite D call. Germline V gene lookup returns CDR1 SNHLY and CDR2 FYNNEI. Trimming pared 4 bases from V and 0 bases from J, leaving 5 bases between. The CDR3 sequence is 13 residues long. The CDR3 reads CASSGWSTDTQYF. The CDR3 nucleotides are TGTGCCAGCAGTGGGTGGAGCACAGATACGCAGTATTTT.

The chain couples TRBV5-8 to TRBJ1-6; possible D gene TRBD1, 5 bases. The V and J ends lost 0 bases and 13 bases respectively, with 11 bases between them. Germline values: CDR1 SGHTS, CDR2 YDEGEE. The CDR3 totals 13 residues. The CDR3 DNA is TGTGCCAGCAGCTTGGACCCAGGGATCCCCCTCCACTTT. Its protein is CASSLDPGIPLHF. The full variable domain, completed using reference TRBV5-8 and TRBJ1-6, is EAGVTQSPTHLIKTRGQQATLRCSPISGHTSVYWYQQALGLGLQFLLWYDEGEERNRGNFPPRFSGRQFPNYSSELNVNALELEDSALYLCASSLDPGIPLHFGNGTRLTVT.

About this clonotype: A much larger clone sits a single nucleotide away, making a read error possible. The CDR3 bases are TGCGCCAGCAGCCGGACAGGGAACACCGGGGAGCCGTTTTTT. Its translation is CASSRTGNTGEPFF. This chain links TRBV5-1 with TRBJ2-2, with TRBD1 matching 8 bases. There are 14 residues in the CDR3. Germline V gene sequence: CDR1 SGHRS, CDR2 YFSETQ.

This clonotype showed up just once. CDR3 bases: TGCAGTGCTAGATTGCGGGGGGCGATTTACAATGAGCAGTTCTTC. Its protein is CSARLRGAIYNEQFF. J is TRBJ2-1 and V is TRBV20-1, with TRBD2 identical over 8 bases. Germline assignment: CDR1 DFQATT and CDR2 SNEGSKA (reference sequence). The V segment lost 2 bases and the J segment 4 bases; nucleotides outside the gene matches: 7. CDR3 length: 15 residues.

J is TRBJ2-5 and V is TRBV2, with unresolved D. The V end lost 3 bases, the J end lost 4 bases, and 6 bases lay between the germline ends. The CDR3 loop spans 12 amino acids. CDR1 SNHLY and CDR2 FYNNEI come from the germline V gene. CDR3 DNA: TGTGCCAGCAGTGAGTTGGGAGAGACCCAGTACTTC. Amino acid sequence: CASSELGETQYF.

The rearrangement uses TRBV5-1 and TRBJ1-2; D not certain. The CDR3 covers 13 residues. Germline CDR1 and CDR2: SGHRS and YFSETQ. Trimming took 1 base from V and 8 from J, leaving 12 bases between them. The DNA of the CDR3 is TGCGCCAGCAGCTTGTGGACGTGGGAAGGCTACACCTTC. It translates to CASSLWTWEGYTF.

This rearrangement joins TRBV11-1 to TRBJ2-1; 7 bases line up with TRBD1. Per germline, CDR1 SGHAT and CDR2 FQDESV (reference sequence). After removal of 3 bases from V and 2 bases from J, the junction contained 7 bases not matched to a gene. The CDR3 contains 16 residues. The CDR3 protein is CASSFTSGGAYNEQFF. DNA of the CDR3: TGTGCCAGCAGCTTCACCTCAGGGGGTGCCTACAATGAGCAGTTCTTC.

This clonotype was counted at least ten times. This chain uses TRBV6-4 with TRBJ1-5; no clear D gene. Trimming pared 6 bases from V and 3 bases from J, leaving 12 bases between. The CDR3 sequence is 14 residues long. Germline V CDR1 and CDR2: MRHNA, SNTAGT. CDR3 in DNA: TGTGCCAGCAGGGAAGGGATTATCAATCAGCCCCAGCATTTT. It specifies CASREGIINQPQHF.

There are a few counts of this clonotype. The rearrangement uses TRBV7-3 and TRBJ2-7, with a tentative D call TRBD2 (5 bases). Looked up from germline, CDR1 is SGHTA and CDR2 is FQGTGA. The length of the CDR3 is 14 residues. V was shortened by 3 bases and J by 0 bases, with 9 bases between the two germline ends. This chain's CDR3 is CASSLSGDSYEQYF. The CDR3 DNA sequence: TGTGCCAGCAGCTTGAGCGGTGACTCCTACGAGCAGTACTTC.

The chain has TRBV20-1 and TRBJ1-6; D possibly corresponds to TRBD1 (5 bases). The V end was cut by 3 bases, the J end by 6 bases, with 12 bases between. The CDR3 runs to 14 residues. In germline, CDR1 is DFQATT, CDR2 SNEGSKA (reference sequence). The CDR3 loop reads CSASRAGLNSPLHF. Here the CDR3 DNA reads TGCAGTGCTAGTCGGGCAGGGCTTAATTCACCCCTCCACTTT.

This clonotype was counted at least ten times. The chain links TRBV3-1 to TRBJ2-5; 9 bases line up with TRBD1. Germline trimming cut 2 bases from V and 5 bases from J; bases unmatched to any gene: 6. This CDR3 contains 15 residues. Per the germline V gene, CDR1 is LGHDT and CDR2 is YNNKEL (reference sequence). The CDR3 is CASSQFGTGRETQYF. CDR3 coding DNA: TGTGCCAGCAGCCAATTTGGGACAGGGCGGGAGACCCAGTACTTC.

Ten or more counts support this clonotype. The chain uses TRBV5-1 and TRBJ2-3; D is undetermined. Trimming removed 4 bases at V and 2 bases at J, with 14 bases between. This CDR3 comprises 15 residues. The V gene's germline CDR1 is SGHRS and CDR2 YFSETQ. CDR3 sequence (DNA): TGCGCCAGCAGCCCTGGCAGGCGACCCACAGATACGCAGTATTTT. Translated, it gives CASSPGRRPTDTQYF.

This chain uses TRBV9 with TRBJ2-5, with TRBD1 as a possible D gene (6 bases). The CDR3 loop spans 15 amino acids. The V gene lost 3 bases and the J gene lost 2 bases, with 14 bases spanning the gap. Germline CDR1 and CDR2: SGDLS and YYNGEE. The CDR3 nucleotides are TGTGCCAGCAGCGACCCGGGGACATTACAAGAGACCCAGTACTTC. Translation: CASSDPGTLQETQYF.

The rearrangement links TRBV19 to TRBJ2-3, with D maybe TRBD1 (6 bases). V lost 0 bases and J 5 bases, leaving 12 bases between the germline ends. The CDR3 consists of 15 residues. The V gene's germline CDR1 is LNHDA and CDR2 SQIVND (reference sequence). This CDR3 reads CASSIELDSVDTQYF. As DNA, the CDR3 is TGTGCCAGTAGTATAGAACTGGACAGCGTAGATACGCAGTATTTT.

CDR3 loop: CASSPGRIEKLFF. CDR3 DNA sequence: TGTGCCAGCAGCCCAGGACGGATTGAAAAACTGTTTTTT. The chain joins TRBV7-8 to TRBJ1-4; D gene uncertain. The V gene lost 5 bases and the J gene lost 7 bases, with 11 bases spanning the gap. This CDR3 region has 13 residues. Germline CDR1 SGHVS, CDR2 FQNEAQ.